Listed below are T cell receptor beta chains from one sample, sequenced in a study of CD8+ T cells in alopecia areata. This table comes from immunoSEQ multiplex PCR, and its TCRdb copy is limited to in-frame clones, with some not included. Of 170,000 or so clones in the sample, about 60% are singletons; the top ten hold under 15%. The sample here was CD4+ T cells sorted from blood, taken at week 0. All receptors derive from a human donor with alopecia areata. Each CDR3 is given with its conserved first and last residue. Fields, in order: J gene, V gene, clone size, D gene, CDR3 protein, CDR3 DNA. D genes are given only for firm matches. Size is stated for part of the rows, as once, few or many counts, or as a class when the clone is expanded.

J: TRBJ2-7
V: TRBV29-1
size: few
D: -
CDR3: CSVGHRQATYEQYF
DNA: TGCAGCGTCGGGCATCGACAGGCAACCTACGAGCAGTACTTC

J: TRBJ2-7
V: TRBV4-1
size: few
D: TRBD2
CDR3: CASSQEAGGTHEQYF
DNA: TGCGCCAGCAGCCAAGAAGCGGGGGGCACCCACGAGCAGTACTTC

J: TRBJ2-3
V: TRBV29-1
size: -
D: TRBD2
CDR3: CSAGTRYTDTQYF
DNA: TGCAGCGCCGGGACTAGATACACAGATACGCAGTATTTT

J: TRBJ1-3
V: TRBV7-6
size: -
D: TRBD1
CDR3: CASSLGGRGQGTGNTIYF
DNA: TGTGCCAGCAGCTTAGGTGGACGGGGACAGGGCACTGGAAACACCATATATTTT

J: TRBJ1-2
V: TRBV15
size: -
D: -
CDR3: CATSIPGRYGYTF
DNA: TGTGCCACCAGCATCCCGGGCCGCTATGGCTACACCTTC

J: TRBJ1-1
V: TRBV9
size: -
D: -
CDR3: CASSVMNTEAFF
DNA: TGTGCCAGCAGCGTCATGAACACTGAAGCTTTCTTT

J: TRBJ2-3
V: TRBV29-1
size: -
D: TRBD1
CDR3: CSVLTGDTQYF
DNA: TGCAGCGTTCTGACAGGGGACACGCAGTATTTT

J: TRBJ2-3
V: TRBV5-1
size: -
D: TRBD2
CDR3: CASSRRLAGGGTDTQYF
DNA: TGCGCCAGCAGCAGAAGACTAGCGGGGGGCGGCACAGATACGCAGTATTTT

J: TRBJ2-5
V: TRBV20-1
size: once
D: -
CDR3: CSAIKGKTQYF
DNA: TGCAGTGCTATCAAGGGAAAGACCCAGTACTTC

J: TRBJ2-5
V: TRBV29-1
size: -
D: -
CDR3: CSVDPSGHKTQYF
DNA: TGCAGCGTTGATCCCTCAGGGCACAAGACCCAGTACTTC

J: TRBJ1-5
V: TRBV15
size: -
D: -
CDR3: CATSRVAQPQHF
DNA: TGTGCCACCAGCAGAGTGGCTCAGCCCCAGCATTTT

J: TRBJ1-1
V: TRBV19
size: few
D: -
CDR3: CASSKRVEAFF
DNA: TGTGCCAGTAGTAAGAGGGTTGAAGCTTTCTTT

J: TRBJ2-1
V: TRBV29-1
size: -
D: TRBD2
CDR3: CSVLPMAPGGPYEQFF
DNA: TGCAGCGTCTTACCCATGGCGCCGGGGGGGCCCTATGAGCAGTTCTTC

J: TRBJ2-7
V: TRBV5-1
size: -
D: TRBD1
CDR3: CASSTRGRAYEQYF
DNA: TGCGCCAGCAGCACCAGGGGGCGCGCCTACGAGCAGTACTTC

J: TRBJ1-2
V: TRBV7-2
size: few
D: TRBD1
CDR3: CASSRTGGAIYGYTF
DNA: TGTGCCAGCAGCCGAACAGGGGGCGCGATCTATGGCTACACCTTC

J: TRBJ2-3
V: TRBV7-2
size: -
D: TRBD1
CDR3: CASSLDQGADTQYF
DNA: TGTGCCAGCAGCTTAGATCAGGGGGCAGATACGCAGTATTTT

J: TRBJ1-2
V: TRBV29-1
size: -
D: -
CDR3: CSVKKGRAGYTF
DNA: TGCAGCGTAAAGAAGGGGCGGGCCGGCTACACCTTC

J: TRBJ2-5
V: TRBV5-1
size: -
D: -
CDR3: CASSLRTGETQYF
DNA: TGCGCCAGCAGCTTGAGGACGGGAGAGACCCAGTACTTC

J: TRBJ1-1
V: TRBV4-1
size: -
D: TRBD1
CDR3: CASRQTGQNTEAFF
DNA: TGCGCCAGCAGACAGACAGGGCAGAACACTGAAGCTTTCTTT

J: TRBJ2-7
V: TRBV6-6
size: -
D: -
CDR3: CASSFSGVQYF
DNA: TGTGCCAGCAGTTTCTCGGGGGTGCAGTACTTC

J: TRBJ1-5
V: TRBV29-1
size: -
D: TRBD1
CDR3: CSVGDRAQPQHF
DNA: TGCAGCGTTGGGGACAGGGCGCAGCCCCAGCATTTT

J: TRBJ2-4
V: TRBV7-9
size: -
D: -
CDR3: CASSFGGTENIQYF
DNA: TGTGCCAGCAGCTTCGGGGGGACAGAGAACATTCAGTACTTC

J: TRBJ1-5
V: TRBV27
size: -
D: -
CDR3: CASGSGNQPQHF
DNA: TGTGCCAGCGGATCCGGTAATCAGCCCCAGCATTTT

J: TRBJ2-5
V: TRBV2
size: -
D: -
CDR3: CASSEIGGALQETQYF
DNA: TGTGCCAGCAGTGAAATAGGAGGGGCCCTCCAAGAGACCCAGTACTTC

J: TRBJ1-1
V: TRBV4-2
size: -
D: -
CDR3: CASSQVPRTVNTEAFF
DNA: TGTGCCAGCAGCCAAGTCCCTCGGACGGTGAACACTGAAGCTTTCTTT

J: TRBJ2-1
V: TRBV23-1
size: -
D: TRBD1
CDR3: CASSPETGAGYEQFF
DNA: TGCGCCAGCAGTCCGGAGACAGGGGCGGGATATGAGCAGTTCTTC

J: TRBJ2-7
V: TRBV4-1
size: -
D: TRBD2
CDR3: CASSPTTSGGSYEQYF
DNA: TGCGCCAGCAGCCCAACGACTAGCGGGGGTTCCTACGAGCAGTACTTC

J: TRBJ2-5
V: TRBV5-1
size: -
D: TRBD1
CDR3: CASSMGQGKETQYF
DNA: TGCGCCAGCAGCATGGGACAGGGAAAGGAGACCCAGTACTTC

J: TRBJ1-2
V: TRBV29-1
size: -
D: -
CDR3: CSVDFRDIPHF
DNA: TGCAGCGTAGATTTCCGGGACATCCCCCACTTC

J: TRBJ1-1
V: TRBV5-1
size: -
D: -
CDR3: CASSLDRATEAFF
DNA: TGCGCCAGCAGCTTGGATCGGGCCACTGAAGCTTTCTTT

J: TRBJ1-6
V: TRBV23-1
size: few
D: -
CDR3: CASSQLTGGRTSPLHF
DNA: TGCGCCAGCAGTCAATTAACGGGGGGGCGTACTTCACCCCTCCACTTT

J: TRBJ2-7
V: TRBV30
size: -
D: -
CDR3: CAWRRVLHEQYF
DNA: TGTGCCTGGAGAAGGGTGCTCCATGAGCAGTACTTC

J: TRBJ1-2
V: TRBV30
size: -
D: -
CDR3: CAWSVSGSPYGYTF
DNA: TGTGCCTGGAGTGTATCGGGGAGCCCCTATGGCTACACCTTC